This T cell receptor (beta chain) was sequenced for a study of blood T cell repertoires in COVID-19. Across the study: There were acute and convalescent COVID-19 samples, and they came from the United States, Italy and Spain. The analysed material was cDNA or gDNA that came from T cells, B-cell-depleted T cells, or PBMCs.

In the study's own analysis: Nucleated cell number was recorded as an estimate derived from reference gene primer amplification. Sequenced by immunoSEQ multiplex PCR; TCRdb stores in-frame clones only, minus some. The V and J calls and clone size come from that table; D and trimming were worked out from the DNA. This sample has approximately 98,000 clones, with about 83% found just once. Germline values: CDR1 MDHEN, CDR2 SYDVKM. V was shortened by 6 bases and J by 4 bases, with 18 bases between the two germline ends. The CDR3 has 16 residues. The chain combines TRBV28 with TRBJ2-2, with D possibly being TRBD2 (5 bases). This TCR came from a woman aged 70-85 years with acute or convalescent COVID-19. The sample comprised peripheral blood. CDR3 DNA sequence: TGTGCCAGCAGGGTCGGGATTACAGAATTCACCGGGGAGCTGTTTTTT. It specifies CASRVGITEFTGELFF. The full variable domain, with the rest looked up from reference TRBV28 and TRBJ2-2, is DVKVTQSSRYLVKRTGEKVFLECVQDMDHENMFWYRQDPGLGLRLIYFSYDVKMKEKGDIPEGYSVSREKKERFSLILESASTNQTSMYLCASRVGITEFTGELFFGEGSRLTVL.